This is a list of T cell receptor beta chains from one sample in a study of T cells in Graves' hyperthyroidism and ophthalmopathy. TCRdb fed the multiplex PCR reads into MiXCR, producing one record per CDR3 protein. The repertoire consists of around 190,000 distinct CDR3 sequences, with 17% occurring once and the leading ten covering roughly 50%. Material for sequencing was blood. These receptors were taken from a woman aged 45-59 years with Graves' hyperthyroidism. Both conserved end residues are part of each CDR3. The D gene is left open where the match is weak.

J gene	D gene	V gene	CDR3 protein
TRBJ2-3	-	TRBV20-1	CSARHLQEKETDTQYF
TRBJ2-7	-	TRBV29-1	CSVGETRTYEQYF
TRBJ1-2	-	TRBV10-3	CAISLETVNGYTF
TRBJ1-2	-	TRBV9	CASSVEAGVYDGYTF
TRBJ2-1	TRBD1	TRBV24-1	CATSGGTGTYNEQFF
TRBJ1-4	TRBD1	TRBV28	CASNWAGTGGEKLFF
TRBJ2-3	-	TRBV7-6	CASSLMGGTLGDTQYF
TRBJ2-2	-	TRBV7-9	CASSPYSDTGELFF
TRBJ2-1	TRBD2	TRBV7-9	CASSSGLAGDIAYNEQFF
TRBJ2-7	-	TRBV27	CASSLIGSHYEQYF
TRBJ2-1	TRBD1	TRBV14	CASSQERPYRGYEQFF